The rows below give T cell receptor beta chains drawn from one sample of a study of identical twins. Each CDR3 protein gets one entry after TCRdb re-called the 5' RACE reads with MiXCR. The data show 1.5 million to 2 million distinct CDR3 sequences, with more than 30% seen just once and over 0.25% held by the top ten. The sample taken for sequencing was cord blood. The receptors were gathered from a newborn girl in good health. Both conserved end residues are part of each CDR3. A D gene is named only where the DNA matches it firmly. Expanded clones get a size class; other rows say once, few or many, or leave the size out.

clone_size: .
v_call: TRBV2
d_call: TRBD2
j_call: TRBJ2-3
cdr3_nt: TGTGCCAGCAGTGACCATCTGGCGGGACTAGACACAGATACGCAGTATTTT
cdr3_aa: CASSDHLAGLDTDTQYF

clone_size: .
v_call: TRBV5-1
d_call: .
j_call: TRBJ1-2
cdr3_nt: TGCGCCAGCAGCCCCGTGGGTGACTATGGCTACACCTTC
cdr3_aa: CASSPVGDYGYTF

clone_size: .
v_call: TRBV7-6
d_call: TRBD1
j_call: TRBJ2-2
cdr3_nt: TGTGCCAGCAAAGAAGCCGTTGGGACAGCTAACACCGGGGAGCTGTTTTTT
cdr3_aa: CASKEAVGTANTGELFF

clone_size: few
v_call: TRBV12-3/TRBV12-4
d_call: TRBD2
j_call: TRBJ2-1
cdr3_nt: TGTGCCAGCAGTTCCTCCAAATCACTAGCGGGGTTCTACAATGAGCAGTTCTTC
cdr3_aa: CASSSSKSLAGFYNEQFF

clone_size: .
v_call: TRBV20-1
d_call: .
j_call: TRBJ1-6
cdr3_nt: TGCAGTGCCGGACAGTCCTCCGGTTCACCCCTCCACTTT
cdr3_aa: CSAGQSSGSPLHF

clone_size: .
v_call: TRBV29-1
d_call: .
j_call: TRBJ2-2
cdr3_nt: TGCAGCGTTGAAGATCCCAGGGGTTTGGCCGGGGAGCTGTTTTTT
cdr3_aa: CSVEDPRGLAGELFF

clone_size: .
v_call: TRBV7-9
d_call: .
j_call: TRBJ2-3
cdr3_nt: TGTGCCAGCAGCTTAGCTCTGGGAGCGGATACGCGGTATTTT
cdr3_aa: CASSLALGADTRYF

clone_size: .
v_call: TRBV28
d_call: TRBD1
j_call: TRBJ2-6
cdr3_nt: TGTGCCAGCAGTTTACCCCCTGGGGCAGGGGGCAGGTCTGGGGCCAACGTCCTGACTTTC
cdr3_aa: CASSLPPGAGGRSGANVLTF

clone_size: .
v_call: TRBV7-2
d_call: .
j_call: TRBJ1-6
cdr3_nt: TGTGCCAGCAGCTTATGGGTGATCAGCTCCTATAATTCACCCCTCCACTTT
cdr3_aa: CASSLWVISSYNSPLHF

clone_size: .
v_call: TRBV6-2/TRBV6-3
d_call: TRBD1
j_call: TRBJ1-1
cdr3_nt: TGTGCCAGCAGTTATAACGACAGGGACAGCCCCCGTACTGAAGCTTTCTTT
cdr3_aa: CASSYNDRDSPRTEAFF

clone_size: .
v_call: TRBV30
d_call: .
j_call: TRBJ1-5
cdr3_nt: TGTGCCTGGAGTTTACCGGGGCTTCAGCCCCAGCATTTT
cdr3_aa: CAWSLPGLQPQHF

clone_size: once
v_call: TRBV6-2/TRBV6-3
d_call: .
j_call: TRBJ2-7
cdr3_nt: TGTGCCAGCAGTTACATGCAATCCGCCCCCTACAATGAGCAGTACTTC
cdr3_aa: CASSYMQSAPYNEQYF

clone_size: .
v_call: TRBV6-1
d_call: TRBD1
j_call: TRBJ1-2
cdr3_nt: TGTGCCAGCAGCCGCACGGGACAGGGGGCGCCTGGCTATGGCTACACCTTC
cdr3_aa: CASSRTGQGAPGYGYTF

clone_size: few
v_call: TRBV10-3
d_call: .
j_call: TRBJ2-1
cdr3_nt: TGTGCCATCAGTGAGTCGATTTATCGTGGCGGTTACAATGAGCAGTTCTTC
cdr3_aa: CAISESIYRGGYNEQFF

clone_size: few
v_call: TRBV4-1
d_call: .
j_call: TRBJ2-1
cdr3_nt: TGCGCCAGCAGCTACAAAAGCGAGCAGTTCTTC
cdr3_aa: CASSYKSEQFF

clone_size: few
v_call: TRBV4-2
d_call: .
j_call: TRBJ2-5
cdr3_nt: TGTGCCAGCAGCCAAGCGCAGGGCTTGGAGACCCAGTACTTC
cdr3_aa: CASSQAQGLETQYF

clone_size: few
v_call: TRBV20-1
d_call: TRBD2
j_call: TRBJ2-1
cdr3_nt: TGCAGTGCTAGAGATACTAGCGGGGGGAAGTTGCATGAGCAGTTCTTC
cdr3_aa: CSARDTSGGKLHEQFF

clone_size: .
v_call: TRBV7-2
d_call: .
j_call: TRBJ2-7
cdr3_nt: TGTGCCAGCAGCCCCCCCGGGACCAGGAGTTACAATGAGCAGTACTTC
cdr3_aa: CASSPPGTRSYNEQYF

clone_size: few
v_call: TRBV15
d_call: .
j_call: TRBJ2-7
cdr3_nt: TGTGCCACCAGCAGAGACCATCCCTACGAGCAGTACTTC
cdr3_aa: CATSRDHPYEQYF

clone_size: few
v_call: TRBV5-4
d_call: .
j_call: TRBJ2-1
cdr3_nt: TGTGCCAGCAGCCTACAAATCACACCTTACAATGAGCAGTTCTTC
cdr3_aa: CASSLQITPYNEQFF

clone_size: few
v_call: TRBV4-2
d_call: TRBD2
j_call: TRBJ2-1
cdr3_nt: TGTGCCAGCAGCCAGAGCGGGAGGGCCACCAATGAGCAGTTCTTC
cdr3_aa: CASSQSGRATNEQFF

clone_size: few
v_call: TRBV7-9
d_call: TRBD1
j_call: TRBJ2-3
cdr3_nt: TGTGCCAGCAGCCCCCCGGGACAGACAGATACGCAGTATTTT
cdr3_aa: CASSPPGQTDTQYF

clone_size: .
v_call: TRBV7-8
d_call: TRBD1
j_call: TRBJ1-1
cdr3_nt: TGTGCCAGCAGCCCCTCCAGACAGGGAAAGGGGAACACTGAAGCTTTCTTT
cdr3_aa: CASSPSRQGKGNTEAFF

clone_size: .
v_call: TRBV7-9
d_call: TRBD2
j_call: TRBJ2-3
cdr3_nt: TGTGCCAGCAGCACCCACGGACTAGGGACAGATACGCAGTATTTT
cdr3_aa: CASSTHGLGTDTQYF

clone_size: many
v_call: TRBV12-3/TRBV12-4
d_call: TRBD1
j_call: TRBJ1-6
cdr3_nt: TGTGCCAGCAGCAGACAGGGGTATAATTCACCCCTCCACTTT
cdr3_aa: CASSRQGYNSPLHF

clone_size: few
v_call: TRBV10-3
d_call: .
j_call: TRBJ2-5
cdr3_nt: TGTGCCATCAGCACAGGTACCCCAAAAGAGACCCAGTACTTC
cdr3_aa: CAISTGTPKETQYF

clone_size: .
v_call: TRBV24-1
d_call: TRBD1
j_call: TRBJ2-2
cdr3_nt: TGTGCCACCAGGGGACAGGGGGACACCGGGGAGCTGTTTTTT
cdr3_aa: CATRGQGDTGELFF

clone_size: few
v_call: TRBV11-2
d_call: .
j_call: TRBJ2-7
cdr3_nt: TGTGCCAGCAGCTTATCCCAGGGGAGATACGAGCAGTACTTC
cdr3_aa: CASSLSQGRYEQYF

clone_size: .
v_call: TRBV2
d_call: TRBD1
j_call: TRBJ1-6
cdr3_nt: TGTGCCAGCAGTGAACAGGGGGCGAATTCACCCCTCCACTTT
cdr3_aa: CASSEQGANSPLHF

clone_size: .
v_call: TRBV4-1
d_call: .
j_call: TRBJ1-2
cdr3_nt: TGCGCCAGCAGCCAAATTTTCAGGAGTGGAAATGGCTACACCTTC
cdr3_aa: CASSQIFRSGNGYTF

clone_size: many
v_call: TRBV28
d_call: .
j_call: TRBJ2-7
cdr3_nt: TGTGCCAGCAGGACTCCCTACGAGCAGTACTTC
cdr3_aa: CASRTPYEQYF

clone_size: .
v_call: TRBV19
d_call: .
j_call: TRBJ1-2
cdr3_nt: TGTGCCAGTACGGACAGAACTAGTGGCTACACCTTC
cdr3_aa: CASTDRTSGYTF